A selection of T cell receptor beta chains follows, all from one sample in a study of cytomegalovirus exposure and HLA in healthy donors. Data came from immunoSEQ multiplex PCR; TCRdb stores just in-frame clones and leaves some out. Here the sample spans 76,000 or so clones, approximately 81% being singletons. The sequenced material came from PBMCs. The receptors come from a woman aged 40-49 years in good health and CMV-seropositive. The CDR3 runs from the conserved cysteine through the conserved F or W. Fields, in order: D gene, J gene, V gene, clone size, CDR3 DNA, CDR3 protein. D genes are given only for firm matches. Clone size appears in some rows only: once, few, many, or a class for an expanded clone.

>.|TRBJ2-7|TRBV10-2|.
TGCGCCAGCAGGAAAGGGGCTTACGAGCAGTACTTC
CASRKGAYEQYF
>.|TRBJ1-2|TRBV11-2|.
TGTGCCAGTGCCGACGTCCGACAGGCCTATGGCTACACCTTC
CASADVRQAYGYTF
>TRBD1|TRBJ1-1|TRBV5-4|.
TGTGCCAGCAGCTCGGACAGGATCACTGAAGCTTTCTTT
CASSSDRITEAFF
>TRBD2|TRBJ2-5|TRBV11-3|.
TGTGCCAGCAGCTACTCAGGACTAGCGGAGACCCAGTACTTC
CASSYSGLAETQYF
>.|TRBJ1-4|TRBV6-5|.
TGTGCCAGCAGTTACTCGGGTGCGGGGTTTAATGAAAAGCTGTTTTTT
CASSYSGAGFNEKLFF
>.|TRBJ2-3|TRBV5-4|once
TGTGCCAGCAGCTTGACAGCGGCTAGCACAGATACGCAGTATTTT
CASSLTAASTDTQYF
>TRBD2|TRBJ2-1|TRBV28|once
TGTGCCAGCAGTTCATACAGCGGGCTGGGGAGGGTTGAGCAGTTCTTC
CASSSYSGLGRVEQFF
>TRBD1|TRBJ2-2|TRBV4-2|few
TGTGCCAGCAGCGGCCGGGACAGGGGAATCGGGGAGCTGTTTTTT
CASSGRDRGIGELFF
>TRBD2|TRBJ2-3|TRBV29-1|.
TGCAGCGTTGAATCATGGCTAGCGGGGACAGATACGCAGTATTTT
CSVESWLAGTDTQYF
>TRBD1|TRBJ1-2|TRBV19|.
TGTGCCAGTTCCATGGGACAGATCTATGGCTACACCTTC
CASSMGQIYGYTF
>.|TRBJ2-3|TRBV7-9|.
TGTGCCAGCAGCTTTCTAGGTGGGGGGGCCGGAGATACGCAGTATTTT
CASSFLGGGAGDTQYF
>TRBD1|TRBJ1-3|TRBV28|.
TGTGCCAGCAGTACGGGACAGGGGGGACGCTCTGGAAACACCATATATTTT
CASSTGQGGRSGNTIYF
>.|TRBJ2-6|TRBV7-9|.
TGTGCCAGCAGCTCCGGAGGCTCTGGGGCCAACGTCCTGACTTTC
CASSSGGSGANVLTF
>TRBD1|TRBJ1-1|TRBV19|.
TGTGCCAGTAGTACGACAGGGGGCGGAACTGAAGCTTTCTTT
CASSTTGGGTEAFF
>TRBD2|TRBJ2-5|TRBV7-2|.
TGTGCCAGCAGCAAAGCGGGACTAGCGGGGGGGCAGGGAGAGACCCAGTACTTC
CASSKAGLAGGQGETQYF
>.|TRBJ2-7|TRBV7-2|few
TGTGCCAGCAGCTTAACTTTCTCTGGCGAGCAGTACTTC
CASSLTFSGEQYF
>TRBD1|TRBJ1-2|TRBV5-5|.
TGTGCCAGCAGCTTGGTTCCGGGACAGCCTTATGGCTACACCTTC
CASSLVPGQPYGYTF
>TRBD1|TRBJ1-1|TRBV6-1|.
TGTGCCAGCAGTGCGGACAGGGTCACTGAAGCTTTCTTT
CASSADRVTEAFF
>TRBD1|TRBJ2-2|TRBV6-6|.
TGTGCCTGTCCAAAGTCAGGACAGGGGGATTCCGGGGAGCTGTTTTTT
CACPKSGQGDSGELFF
>.|TRBJ2-7|TRBV11-3|.
TGTGCCAGCAGCTCCAGAACAGGGTCAACCTACGAGCAGTACTTC
CASSSRTGSTYEQYF
>TRBD1|TRBJ2-7|TRBV28|.
TGTGCCAGCAGTTCACCCGGGACAGCCTACGAGCAGTACTTC
CASSSPGTAYEQYF
>TRBD1|TRBJ1-4|TRBV7-2|.
TGTGCCAGCAGCCAAAGACAGGGGGTGGGTGAAAAACTGTTTTTT
CASSQRQGVGEKLFF
>.|TRBJ2-7|TRBV6-1|once
TGTGCCAGCAGTGCCCCGGGACACTCCTACGAGCAGTACTTC
CASSAPGHSYEQYF
>TRBD2|TRBJ2-1|TRBV11-3|.
TGTGCCAGCAGCGCCCTAGCGGGGGGGGCGGGAGAGCAGTTCTTC
CASSALAGGAGEQFF
>.|TRBJ1-4|TRBV18|once
TGTGCCAGCTCACCCGGATCGGGGCAGGGGGAAAAACTGTTTTTT
CASSPGSGQGEKLFF